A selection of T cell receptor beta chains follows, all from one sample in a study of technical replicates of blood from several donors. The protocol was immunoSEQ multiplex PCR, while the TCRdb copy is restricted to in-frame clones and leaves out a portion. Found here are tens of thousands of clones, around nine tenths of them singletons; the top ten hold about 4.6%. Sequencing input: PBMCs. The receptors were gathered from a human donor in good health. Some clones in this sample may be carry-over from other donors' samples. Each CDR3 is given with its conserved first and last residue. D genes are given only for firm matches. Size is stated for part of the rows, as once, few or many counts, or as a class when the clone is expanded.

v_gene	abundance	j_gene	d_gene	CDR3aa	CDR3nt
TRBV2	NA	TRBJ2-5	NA	CASKGQETQYF	TGTGCCAGCAAGGGGCAAGAGACCCAGTACTTC
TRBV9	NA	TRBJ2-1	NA	CASSRPKEGGNEQFF	TGTGCCAGCAGCAGACCGAAGGAGGGTGGCAATGAGCAGTTCTTC
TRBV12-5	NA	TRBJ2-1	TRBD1	CASGLIPGTGGSLYNEQFF	TGTGCTAGTGGTTTAATACCCGGGACAGGGGGCAGCCTCTACAATGAGCAGTTCTTC
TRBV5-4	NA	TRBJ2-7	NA	CASSLAATQGSYEQYF	TGTGCCAGCAGCTTGGCAGCGACCCAGGGCTCCTACGAGCAGTACTTC
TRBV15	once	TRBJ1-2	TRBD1	CATSRDRGQYGYTF	TGTGCCACCAGCAGAGATAGGGGGCAATATGGCTACACCTTC
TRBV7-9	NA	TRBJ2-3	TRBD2	CASSPRLAGGQDTQYF	TGTGCCAGCAGTCCTCGACTAGCGGGAGGCCAAGATACGCAGTATTTT
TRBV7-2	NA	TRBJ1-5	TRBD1	CASSLRTGSNQPQHF	TGTGCCAGCAGCTTAAGGACAGGGAGCAATCAGCCCCAGCATTTT
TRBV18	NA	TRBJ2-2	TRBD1	CASSPRTGNTGELFF	TGTGCCAGCTCACCCCGGACAGGGAACACCGGGGAGCTGTTTTTT
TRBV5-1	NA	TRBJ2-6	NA	CASSPVGANVLTF	TGCGCCAGCAGTCCCGTTGGGGCCAACGTCCTGACTTTC
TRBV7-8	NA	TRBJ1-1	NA	CASSSNLNTEAFF	TGTGCCAGCAGTTCCAATTTGAACACTGAAGCTTTCTTT
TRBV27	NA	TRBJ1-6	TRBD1	CASSELAGQGFSPLHF	TGTGCCAGCAGTGAATTGGCCGGACAGGGATTCTCACCCCTCCACTTT
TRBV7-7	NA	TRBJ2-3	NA	CASSLGTPTDTQYF	TGTGCCAGCAGCTTGGGGACACCCACAGATACGCAGTATTTT
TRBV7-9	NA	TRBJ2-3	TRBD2	CASVREVLTDTQYF	TGTGCCAGCGTGCGGGAGGTTTTGACAGATACGCAGTATTTT
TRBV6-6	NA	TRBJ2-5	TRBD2	CAIGAGKETQYF	TGTGCTATTGGAGCGGGAAAGGAGACCCAGTACTTC
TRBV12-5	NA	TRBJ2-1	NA	CASGLDSWEQFF	TGTGCTAGTGGTCTAGACAGTTGGGAGCAGTTCTTC
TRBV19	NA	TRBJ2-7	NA	CASSIADRSYEQYF	TGTGCCAGTAGTATCGCGGACAGATCCTACGAGCAGTACTTC
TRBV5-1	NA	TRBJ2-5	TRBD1	CASSSRTGGETQYF	TGCGCCAGCAGCTCACGGACAGGGGGGGAGACCCAGTACTTC
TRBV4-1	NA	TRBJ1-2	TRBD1	CASSIDRGRGYGYTF	TGCGCCAGCAGCATCGACAGGGGGCGCGGGTATGGCTACACCTTC
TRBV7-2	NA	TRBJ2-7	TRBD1	CASSSQGAYEQYF	TGTGCCAGCAGCTCCCAGGGGGCCTACGAGCAGTACTTC
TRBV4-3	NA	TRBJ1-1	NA	CASSQIGRPGSAFF	TGCGCCAGCAGCCAGATCGGGAGGCCTGGAAGCGCTTTCTTT
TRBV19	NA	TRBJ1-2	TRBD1	CASRRTGNYGYTF	TGTGCCAGTCGAAGGACAGGGAATTATGGCTACACCTTC
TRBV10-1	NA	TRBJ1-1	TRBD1	CASNGRGDRRLNTEAFF	TGCGCCAGCAACGGTAGAGGGGACAGGAGACTGAACACTGAAGCTTTCTTT
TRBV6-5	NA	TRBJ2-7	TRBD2	CASRGGPSGSYEQYF	TGTGCCAGCAGAGGAGGGCCTAGCGGGTCCTACGAGCAGTACTTC
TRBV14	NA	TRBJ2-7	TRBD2	CASSQEGLAGYSAYEQYF	TGTGCCAGCAGCCAAGAGGGACTAGCGGGGTATTCTGCCTACGAGCAGTACTTC
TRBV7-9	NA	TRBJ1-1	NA	CASSLAWTTEAFF	TGTGCCAGCAGCTTAGCATGGACAACTGAAGCTTTCTTT
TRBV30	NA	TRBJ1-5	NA	CAWNRGPGSNQPQHF	TGTGCCTGGAATCGCGGTCCCGGGAGCAATCAGCCCCAGCATTTT
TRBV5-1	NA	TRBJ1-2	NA	CASSLAGERDGYTF	TGCGCCAGCAGCTTGGCAGGGGAAAGGGATGGCTACACCTTC
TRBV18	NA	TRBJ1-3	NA	CASSPSGYGNTIYF	TGTGCCAGCTCACCATCGGGTTATGGAAACACCATATATTTT
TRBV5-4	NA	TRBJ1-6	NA	CASSLISSYNSPLHF	TGTGCCAGCAGCTTGATCAGTTCCTATAATTCACCCCTCCACTTT
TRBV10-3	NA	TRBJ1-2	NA	CAISDRNYGYTF	TGTGCCATCAGTGACAGAAACTATGGCTACACCTTC
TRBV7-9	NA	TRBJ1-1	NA	CASSLAQNTEAFF	TGTGCCAGCAGCTTAGCCCAGAACACTGAAGCTTTCTTT
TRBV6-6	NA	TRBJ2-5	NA	CASRGGRVETQYF	TGTGCCAGCAGGGGGGGAAGGGTTGAGACCCAGTACTTC
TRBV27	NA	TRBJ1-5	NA	CASSLSGGNQPQHF	TGTGCCAGCAGTTTATCTGGCGGGAATCAGCCCCAGCATTTT
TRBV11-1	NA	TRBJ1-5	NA	CASSLDQAQPQHF	TGTGCCAGCAGCTTAGATCAGGCGCAGCCCCAGCATTTT
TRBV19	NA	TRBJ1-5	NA	CASGSGGTQPQHF	TGTGCCAGTGGCAGCGGAGGGACTCAGCCCCAGCATTTT
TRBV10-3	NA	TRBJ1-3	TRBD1	CASGQGDTIYF	TGTGCCTCCGGACAGGGAGACACCATATATTTT
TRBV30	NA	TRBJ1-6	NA	CAWSLDSPLHF	TGTGCCTGGTCCTTAGATTCACCCCTCCACTTT
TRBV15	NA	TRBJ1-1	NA	CATSRDGRGNTEAFF	TGTGCCACCAGCAGAGATGGGAGGGGGAACACTGAAGCTTTCTTT
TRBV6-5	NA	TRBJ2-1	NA	CASSPLRYNEQFF	TGTGCCAGCAGCCCCTTGAGGTACAATGAGCAGTTCTTC
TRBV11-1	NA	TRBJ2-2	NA	CASSPVSFTGELFF	TGTGCCAGCAGCCCTGTTAGTTTCACCGGGGAGCTGTTTTTT
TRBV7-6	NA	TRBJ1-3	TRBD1	CASSKSPTGYGNTIYF	TGTGCCAGCAGTAAGAGCCCGACAGGGTACGGAAACACCATATATTTT
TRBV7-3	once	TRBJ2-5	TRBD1	CASSLRGGAGETQYF	TGTGCCAGCAGCTTAAGAGGGGGCGCTGGGGAGACCCAGTACTTC
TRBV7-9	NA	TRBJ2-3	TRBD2	CASSRTSGGAPDTQYF	TGTGCCAGCAGCCGGACTAGCGGGGGGGCGCCAGATACGCAGTATTTT
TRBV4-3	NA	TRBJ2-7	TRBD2	CASSQAAGAYEQYF	TGCGCCAGCAGCCAAGCTGCGGGAGCCTACGAGCAGTACTTC
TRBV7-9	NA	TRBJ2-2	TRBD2	CASFVAGINTGELFF	TGTGCCAGCTTTGTAGCGGGAATAAACACCGGGGAGCTGTTTTTT
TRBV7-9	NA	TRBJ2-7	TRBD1	CASSSSGTGSREQYF	TGTGCCAGCAGCTCCTCCGGGACAGGGTCGAGGGAGCAGTACTTC
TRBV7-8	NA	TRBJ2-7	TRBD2	CASSLTRLASEQYF	TGTGCCAGCAGCTTAACGAGACTAGCCTCCGAGCAGTACTTC
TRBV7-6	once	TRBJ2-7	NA	CASSPGGLVFEQYF	TGTGCCAGCAGCCCAGGGGGACTAGTGTTCGAGCAGTACTTC